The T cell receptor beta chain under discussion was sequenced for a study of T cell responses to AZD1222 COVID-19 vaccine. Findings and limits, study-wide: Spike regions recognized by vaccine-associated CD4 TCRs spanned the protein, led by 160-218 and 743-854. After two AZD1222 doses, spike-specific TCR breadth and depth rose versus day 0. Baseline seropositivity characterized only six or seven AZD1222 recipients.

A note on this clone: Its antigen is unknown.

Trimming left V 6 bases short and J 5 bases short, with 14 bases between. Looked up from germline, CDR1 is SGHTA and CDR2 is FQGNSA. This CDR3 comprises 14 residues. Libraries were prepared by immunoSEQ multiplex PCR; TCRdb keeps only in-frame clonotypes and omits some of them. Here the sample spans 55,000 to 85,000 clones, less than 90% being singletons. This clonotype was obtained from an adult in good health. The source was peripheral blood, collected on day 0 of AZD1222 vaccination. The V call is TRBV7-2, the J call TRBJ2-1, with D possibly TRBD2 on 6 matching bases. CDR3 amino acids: CASSPFRRDNEQFF. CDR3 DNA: TGTGCCAGCAGTCCCTTCAGGAGGGACAATGAGCAGTTCTTC.